The clone carrying this T cell receptor beta chain was observed at least ten times. No antigen is known for it. Subjects with ophthalmopathy showed a Clinical Activity Score no lower than 3, a NOSPECS grade no lower than 4, and a duration shorter than 3 months. Researchers barred patients who had uncontrolled infection, other autoimmune disease, pregnancy or lactation. The PBMCs were sourced from fresh peripheral blood (approximately 10 ml). This sample is part of a study of T cells in Graves' hyperthyroidism and ophthalmopathy. Overall study results and limits: Appearing also in blood were most of the thyroid clonotypes expanded above 0.001.

TCR beta CDR3 regions were amplified from RNA. When the TCR CDR3 underwent first-round RT-PCR, the HTBI primer set was used. In TCRdb, the multiplex PCR reads were re-called with MiXCR into one record per CDR3 protein. The sample contains roughly 400,000 distinct CDR3 sequences, over 11% of which appear only once. The sequencing sample was made of blood. This receptor was taken from a man over 45 with Graves' ophthalmopathy.

CDR3 residues: CASSQVPVASGTSGRTDTQYF. The DNA of the CDR3 is TGTGCCAGCAGCCAAGTACCCGTCGCTTCCGGGACTAGCGGGCGCACAGATACGCAGTATTTT. The rearrangement uses TRBV3-1 and TRBJ2-3, with 12 bases aligning to TRBD2. The germline V gene has CDR1 LGHDT and CDR2 YNNKEL (reference sequence). The CDR3 length is 21 residues. V gave up 1 base and J gave up 1 base; unmatched junction bases: 15.